This T cell receptor (beta chain) was sequenced for a study of cytomegalovirus exposure and HLA in healthy donors (TCRdb year 2017). At the level of the whole study: An earlier analysis of 587 of the donors reported 276 Gb of sequence data and 117 million unique TCR beta sequences obtained from 180 million or so T cells. An early release that covered fewer than 800 HLA-typed donors contained about 290 gigabases of sequencing data and 75 million to 100 million unique TCR sequences. Among the roughly 400 genotyped donors, approximately 81% belonged to the genetic ancestry cluster associated with self-reported Caucasian donors. The aim of the study was to test whether cataloging public T cell receptors could identify signatures of past pathogen exposure. The study profiled the T cell repertoires of 550 to 700 subjects by immunosequencing and related them to cytomegalovirus serostatus. A separate validation cohort of 100 to 150 different subjects was used in addition to the 666-subject first cohort. To predict cytomegalovirus infection status, the study combined high-throughput TCR immunosequencing, statistical association of individual TCRs with disease status, and machine learning. In a later analysis, previously published TCR beta repertoires from some 640 donors were re-analyzed and high-resolution HLA genotyping was added so that TCR occurrence patterns could be studied. Rather than using new phenotypic data, the later analysis identified candidate immune exposures from TCR beta sequences and from how often those sequences occurred across donors. An earlier analysis of around 540 of the donors applied high-throughput TCR beta sequencing to assess whether each TCR beta V gene segment acted as functional or pseudogenic. Donor age, sex, ethnicity and CMV serostatus were compiled together with the repertoire data. A later genetic analysis used genome-wide SNP genotypes for about 60% of the roughly 670 donors, treating that subset as a discovery cohort. Every discovery cohort repertoire had been produced on one sequencing platform. Both class I and class II loci were covered by HLA typing, at four-digit resolution. Typing coverage differed by locus: A, B, C, DRB1 and DQB1 were typed in about 629-640 donors, DQA1 in 500 to 550, DPA1 in 600 to 610, and DPB1 in approximately 450. Roughly 5 DR-DQ haplotypes were treated as single units for association and clustering because of strong linkage in the cohort. Among about 400 genotyped donors of the cohort, an average of around 220,000 unique TCR beta nucleotide sequences was sequenced per donor, of which about 19% were non-productive. The research as a whole found: A further reported finding was that TCR beta sequences accurately predicted the HLA-A and HLA-B alleles for most subjects in the first cohort. Because HLA typing was unavailable for some donors at each locus, only the typed subset was used in association tests. A cluster of highly shared sequence variants was judged likely to represent a technical artifact of the sequencing pipeline. Several of the top co-occurrence clusters appeared to be linked to parvovirus B19, influenza, CMV and Epstein-Barr virus, according to a later analysis. A later analysis found that most CMV-associated TCR beta chains appeared HLA-restricted, with HLA associations seemingly driven largely by CMV exposure. The classifier was reported to diagnose cytomegalovirus status with high specificity and sensitivity in both the original cohort and the validation cohort. The 87-base-pair reads could not distinguish some IMGT-functional V segments, including TRBV6-2 and TRBV6-3, so those segments were excluded. While some public TCRs were present in many individuals, most TCR sequences turned up only very rarely across donors. According to a later genetic analysis, donors in an Asian-associated ancestry cluster had fewer N-insertions in productive TCRs than the approximately 690-donor mean. According to the authors, the approach could potentially be generalized to other disease states and immunological phenotypes. CMV serostatus was the only immune exposure information available for the cohort. Linkage disequilibrium might explain the correlated functional status among segregating V segments, but an unknown experimental factor could not be excluded. A later analysis associated some 17,000 TCR beta sequences with specific HLA alleles at a false discovery rate of 0.05. Assigning TCR associations to individual alleles was difficult when HLA alleles, especially DR and DQ, strongly co-occurred. In a later analysis, HLA-associated TCR beta chains were found to be more clonally expanded and to have lower generation probabilities than equally common non-associated chains. In an earlier analysis of roughly 560 of the donors, most TCR beta V segments were observed in productive rearrangements about 87% or about 30% of the time, broadly matching IMGT annotations. According to a later analysis, TCR association rates differed among HLA loci, with DRB1 alleles showing the most associated TCRs and HLA-C alleles showing the fewest. V-gene and J-gene trimming of TCR beta chains was associated with a missense DCLRE1C variant in a later genetic analysis, and the association was replicated in an independent cohort. Only TCR beta chains were sequenced in this cohort, and the absence of alpha or paired-chain data limited detectable features. The study listed 150 to 200 TCR beta chains as associated with cytomegalovirus. Roughly uniform sequencing depth across donors was assumed in presence/absence analyses, although this assumption may not hold. Because counts were too low, roughly 17 rarely observed V segments, including chromosome 9 orphons, were left out of the earlier analysis of over 550 of the donors. In vitro tests confirmed that three of the cytomegalovirus-associated TCR beta chains recognize cytomegalovirus antigens.

CDR1 WSHSY and CDR2 SAAADI were looked up in the germline V gene. V is pruned by 6 bases and J by 4 bases, leaving 0 bases of the junction without a gene match. Its CDR3 holds 13 amino acids, cysteine through phenylalanine. Only the CDR3 portion is preserved as DNA: 39 bases, with reading frame beginning at the first base. The cohort was made up of about 610 healthy bone marrow donors. Cohort members were all nominally healthy when sampled, although unrecorded immune exposures were likely present. The donor tested CMV seropositive and was one of the 289 seropositive cohort members. A peripheral blood sample was collected from each donor, and TCR beta sequencing was performed on peripheral blood mononuclear cells. The Qiagen DNeasy Blood Extraction Kit was used to extract genomic DNA from the blood cell samples. Note on this clone: There is no known antigen for this receptor. Per-base quality was not reported, and no clone a single base away is much larger than it.

The protocol used for the library was the immunoSEQ multiplex PCR assay. For the multiplex PCR, a mixture combining 60 forward primers for TCR Vbeta segments and 13 reverse primers for TCR Jbeta segments was used. Amplification of the CDR3 region of rearranged TCR beta genes was performed with a multiplex PCR assay on genomic DNA. Amplified TCR beta libraries were sequenced as 87-base-pair reads on the Illumina HiSeq System. From the authors' description of their analysis: A later analysis counted about 82 million unique TCR beta chains across the 550 to 700 repertoires, and 10 million to 11 million of these chains were shared by at least two donors. A nearest-neighbor algorithm error-corrected the raw reads and collapsed the reads into unique sequences, merging closely related sequences to remove PCR and sequencing errors. To assign V, D and J gene segments, CDR3 sequences were aligned to IMGT reference sequences. Each retained sequence needed at least a six-nucleotide match to both a V gene segment and a J gene segment. A rearrangement counted as productive if the CDR3 had no stop codons and remained in frame with V and J, and every other rearrangement counted as non-productive. CDR3 was defined according to IMGT convention as the region running from the second conserved V-encoded cysteine to the conserved J-encoded phenylalanine. Sequences without an unambiguous match to a single V gene segment were excluded from the earlier analysis of about 600 of the donors. In an earlier analysis of a few hundred of the donors, V segments were called functional above 56.7% productive rearrangements and were called segregating when the between-donor standard deviation exceeded 5%. A statistical classification framework was built for diagnosing cytomegalovirus status from the catalog of TCR beta chain sequences. In a later analysis, V and J genes were assigned by comparing TCR nucleotide sequences against IMGT/GENE-DB human TR gene sequences. The TCRdist pipeline was used in a later analysis to assign CDR3 sequences and most-parsimonious VDJ recombination scenarios. A later analysis defined each TCR beta chain by its CDR3 amino acid sequence plus V-gene family, and excluded reads lacking a unique V-gene family. To address suspected cross-contamination and a sequencing artifact, a later analysis removed 450 to 700 highly shared, low-generation-probability nucleotide sequences. In a later analysis, a clonal expansion index was calculated for each public chain from normalized within-repertoire ranks of inferred template counts. In a later analysis, generation probabilities were computed with a VDJ recombination model fitted to out-of-frame rearrangements, and the resulting probabilities were checked against IGoR. A later analysis scored TCR-TCR, TCR-HLA and TCR-CMV co-occurrence with hypergeometric tests, applying a repertoire-size bias correction to TCR pairs. False discovery rates were estimated in a later analysis by permuting HLA or CMV assignments 20 times. A later analysis grouped co-occurring TCRs with DBSCAN, adding TCRdist sequence similarity when clustering within HLA-allele-positive subsets. For co-occurrence clustering, repertoires with fewer than 30,000 or more than 120,000 public chains were excluded, along with a handful of repertoires with anomalous nucleotide sharing. TCRdb mirrors the immuneACCESS table, restricted to in-frame sequences. Some clones are absent from its copies; in checked studies, under half trace to an unresolved V gene, and the reason for the others is unknown. That table gives V, J and clone size, and the DNA gave D and trimming. The sample includes 150,000 to 180,000 clones, with approximately 80% observed a single time. The ten largest account for around 5.2% of the sample.

Here the chain combines TRBV10-2 and TRBJ2-3; a stretch of 11 junction bases matches TRBD1. The origin of this receptor is a woman aged 40 to 50 in good health and CMV-seropositive. Specimen: PBMCs. Read as DNA, the sequence is TGCGCCAGCAGGGGACAGGGGGCAGATACGCAGTATTTT. Protein translation: CASRGQGADTQYF.